This is a list of T cell receptor beta chains from one sample in a study of blood T cell repertoires in COVID-19. Libraries were prepared by immunoSEQ multiplex PCR; TCRdb keeps only in-frame clonotypes and omits some of them. The sample has 200,000 to 300,000 clones, about 85% seen once. Sequenced input: peripheral blood. These receptors were taken from a man between 18 and 35 years old with active or convalescent COVID-19. Each CDR3 is given without its conserved first and last residue. The order of the fields is V gene, CDR3 protein.

v_gene: TRBV30; CDR3aa: AWSGRQGGREKLF
v_gene: TRBV7-9; CDR3aa: ASSLGVSGETQY
v_gene: TRBV7-8; CDR3aa: ASSFLGGGAELDTQY
v_gene: TRBV6-6; CDR3aa: ASSRTGGRLLGELF
v_gene: TRBV2; CDR3aa: ASREDPGTDTQY
v_gene: TRBV7-3; CDR3aa: ASSFQGADSPLH
v_gene: TRBV7-3; CDR3aa: ASSQAGAGTDTQY
v_gene: TRBV5-1; CDR3aa: ASSPEAGSQPQH
v_gene: TRBV5-3; CDR3aa: ARSLAGFNYGYT
v_gene: TRBV10-3; CDR3aa: AISEWGGQGTGELF
v_gene: TRBV9; CDR3aa: ASSSYETSGGDFTDTQY
v_gene: TRBV5-1; CDR3aa: ASSGGGQGWSEQY
v_gene: TRBV3-1/TRBV3-2; CDR3aa: ASSLHGEGMNTEAF
v_gene: TRBV30; CDR3aa: AGGDGNYGYT
v_gene: TRBV5-1; CDR3aa: ASRQGPYSNQPQH
v_gene: TRBV5-1; CDR3aa: ASSSYTVGGGNQPQH
v_gene: TRBV28; CDR3aa: ASSSTGGRTTYEQY
v_gene: TRBV11-2; CDR3aa: ASSLDRSTEAF
v_gene: TRBV28; CDR3aa: ASSPSGLQETQY
v_gene: TRBV18; CDR3aa: ASSPRLLTSGSREQY
v_gene: TRBV6-2/TRBV6-3; CDR3aa: ASSYVGHKSNQPQH
v_gene: TRBV7-8; CDR3aa: ASSLKGVLNQPQH
v_gene: TRBV4-2; CDR3aa: ASSQPGISGGNYGYT
v_gene: TRBV5-4; CDR3aa: ASSNRDRGYGYT
v_gene: TRBV6-5; CDR3aa: ASRTSGWGDTQY
v_gene: TRBV18; CDR3aa: ASSPREPGPNEQF
v_gene: TRBV11-2; CDR3aa: ASSLGPEGDQPQH
v_gene: TRBV27; CDR3aa: ASSVSPGQGYGYT
v_gene: TRBV4-2; CDR3aa: ASSQDGSSGNTIY
v_gene: TRBV27; CDR3aa: ASSLTHKDRGRPKNIQY
v_gene: TRBV5-1; CDR3aa: ASSYGQGMLMNTEAF
v_gene: TRBV13; CDR3aa: ASSTGTSGVETQY
v_gene: TRBV2; CDR3aa: ASRAWEAEDTQY
v_gene: TRBV30; CDR3aa: AWSRPGTGEEKLF
v_gene: TRBV11-2; CDR3aa: ASSPEAGGVLGEQF
v_gene: TRBV2; CDR3aa: ASSPTGVRDEQF
v_gene: TRBV7-3; CDR3aa: ASRRGRGTGELF
v_gene: TRBV6-5; CDR3aa: ASSPGGFGNTIY
v_gene: TRBV28; CDR3aa: ASSPGALKNTEAF
v_gene: TRBV5-1; CDR3aa: ASSWGQAAPLYSYT
v_gene: TRBV30; CDR3aa: ALTGNNSPLH
v_gene: TRBV19; CDR3aa: ASSMAFLGRVEKLF
v_gene: TRBV7-3; CDR3aa: ASSVRGGNFYEQF
v_gene: TRBV7-2; CDR3aa: ASSTVGASGNTGELF
v_gene: TRBV3-1/TRBV3-2; CDR3aa: ASSQDVTANYGYT
v_gene: TRBV18; CDR3aa: ASSPLGQGEGGYT